This T cell receptor beta chain was found in a study of blood T cell repertoires in COVID-19. Study context: COVID-19 samples collected from the United States, Italy and Spain covered acute and convalescent phases.

Sequencing used immunoSEQ multiplex PCR; TCRdb keeps in-frame clones, though not all of them. This sample has about 40,000 clones, with about four fifths found just once. This clonotype was obtained from a woman aged 55-69 years with acute or convalescent COVID-19. Sequencing was performed on peripheral blood.

Here the CDR3 DNA reads TGTGCCAGCAGTCAGCCGGGACTAGCGGGAGCGACGGGTGAGCAGTACTTC. Its protein product is CASSQPGLAGATGEQYF. V usage is TRBV27 and J usage is TRBJ2-7, with 14 bases fitting TRBD2. Germline CDR1 is MNHEY and CDR2 is SMNVEV (reference sequence). After removal of 5 bases from V and 7 bases from J, the junction contained 13 bases not matched to a gene. The length of the CDR3 is 17 residues.